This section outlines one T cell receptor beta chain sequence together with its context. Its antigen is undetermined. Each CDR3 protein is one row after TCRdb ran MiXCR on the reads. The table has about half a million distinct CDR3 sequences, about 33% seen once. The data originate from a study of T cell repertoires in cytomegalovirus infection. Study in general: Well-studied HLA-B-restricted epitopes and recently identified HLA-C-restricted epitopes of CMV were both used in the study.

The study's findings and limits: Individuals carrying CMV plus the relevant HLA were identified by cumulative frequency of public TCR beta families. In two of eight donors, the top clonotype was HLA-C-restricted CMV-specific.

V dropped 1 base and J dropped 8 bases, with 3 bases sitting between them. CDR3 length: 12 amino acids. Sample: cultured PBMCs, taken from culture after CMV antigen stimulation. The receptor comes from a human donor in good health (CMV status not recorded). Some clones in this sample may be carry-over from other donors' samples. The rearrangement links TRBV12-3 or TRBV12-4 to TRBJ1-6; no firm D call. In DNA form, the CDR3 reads TGTGCCAGCAGTTTAGAGTATTCACCCCTCCACTTT. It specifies CASSLEYSPLHF.